This is a list of T cell receptor beta chains from one sample in a study of cytotoxic CD8 clonotypes in ibrutinib-treated CLL. The assay was immunoSEQ multiplex PCR, and TCRdb's table has in-frame clones only and misses some. The top ten hold approximately 13% of the sample, which has roughly 40,000 clones, about 72% seen once. Here the sequenced sample was PBMCs, taken after 12 months of ibrutinib treatment. All receptors come from a human donor with chronic lymphocytic leukemia. Each CDR3 is given with its conserved first and last residue. A D gene is named only where the DNA matches it firmly. The size field is filled for only some rows; it gives once, few, many or a size class.

TRBV11-2	NA	NA	TRBJ1-1	TGTGCCAGCACCATGACAGGGAACACTGAAGCTTTCTTT	CASTMTGNTEAFF
TRBV30	NA	NA	TRBJ1-5	TGTGCCTGGAGTGCAGGAAATAGCAATCAGCCCCAGCATTTT	CAWSAGNSNQPQHF
TRBV6-1	NA	TRBD2	TRBJ2-7	TGTGCCAGCAGAGGCTCTAGCGGCCCTCCCTACGAGCAGTACTTC	CASRGSSGPPYEQYF
TRBV30	NA	TRBD1	TRBJ1-5	TGTGCCTGGAGTTTGACAGGGGGCACTCAGCCCCAGCATTTT	CAWSLTGGTQPQHF
TRBV20-1	NA	NA	TRBJ2-7	TGCAGTGCTAGAGTCCGCGAGCAGTACTTC	CSARVREQYF
TRBV5-1	NA	NA	TRBJ2-3	TGCGCCAGCAGCAACACAGATACGCAGTATTTT	CASSNTDTQYF
TRBV11-3	NA	NA	TRBJ2-5	TGTGCCAGCAGCGCAGGGGCCGACGTACTAGAGGCCCAGTACTTC	CASSAGADVLEAQYF
TRBV10-3	NA	NA	TRBJ1-4	TGTGCCACCAGAGGGGGAGTTAATGAAAAACTGTTTTTT	CATRGGVNEKLFF
TRBV19	few	NA	TRBJ2-7	TGTGCCAGTAGTCCCTTGGCAGCTGCCTACGAGCAGTACTTC	CASSPLAAAYEQYF
TRBV6-4	once	TRBD2	TRBJ2-1	TGTGCCAGCAGTGACTTAGCGGGAGCCTACAATGAGCAGTTCTTC	CASSDLAGAYNEQFF
TRBV6-1	few	TRBD2	TRBJ2-3	TGTGCCAGCAGTGGACTAGCGGGAGGGCCAGATACGCAGTATTTT	CASSGLAGGPDTQYF
TRBV5-4	NA	NA	TRBJ2-2	TGTGCCAGCAGCCCAGGGGGGGAGCTCACCGGGGAGCTGTTTTTT	CASSPGGELTGELFF
TRBV13	NA	NA	TRBJ2-5	TGTGCCAGCAGCTTGCGACAGCATTCCCAAGAGACCCAGTACTTC	CASSLRQHSQETQYF
TRBV18	once	NA	TRBJ2-6	TGTGCCAGCTCACCACGGGGGGTTTCTGGGGCCAACGTCCTGACTTTC	CASSPRGVSGANVLTF
TRBV29-1	once	NA	TRBJ1-1	TGCAGCGTTGAACAGGAGATGAACACTGAAGCTTTCTTT	CSVEQEMNTEAFF
TRBV6-5	few	NA	TRBJ2-7	TGTGCCAGCAGTCCACACCGGCGGTACGAGCAGTACTTC	CASSPHRRYEQYF
TRBV6-5	NA	NA	TRBJ2-7	TGTGCCAGCAGTTACCCGGGACCCTCCTACGAGCAGTACTTC	CASSYPGPSYEQYF
TRBV27	NA	NA	TRBJ2-2	TGTGCCAGCAGTTTCGGGAACACCGGGGAGCTGTTTTTT	CASSFGNTGELFF
TRBV6-1	few	NA	TRBJ1-5	TGTGCCAGCCTTATCGTAGCGGGTCAGCCCCAGCATTTT	CASLIVAGQPQHF
TRBV9	NA	NA	TRBJ2-5	TGTGCCAGCAGCGTAGGAGCCGGGGGCTTTCAAGAGACCCAGTACTTC	CASSVGAGGFQETQYF
TRBV9	NA	NA	TRBJ1-2	TGTGCCAGCAGCGCGGGGCAGGTCTATGGCTACACCTTC	CASSAGQVYGYTF
TRBV28	NA	NA	TRBJ1-2	TGTGCCAGCAGTGGCCAGGGTGGGGGCTACACCTTC	CASSGQGGGYTF
TRBV5-4	few	NA	TRBJ1-2	TGTGCCAGCAGCTTAGGATTCGGCTACACCTTC	CASSLGFGYTF
TRBV28	once	TRBD2	TRBJ2-1	TGTGCCAGCAGCCGCGGGAGGGCCCCCTCCAATGAGCAGTTCTTC	CASSRGRAPSNEQFF
TRBV10-3	NA	TRBD2	TRBJ2-7	TGTGCCATCAGCCCCCTTGTTAGCGGGAGTTTCTACGAGCAGTACTTC	CAISPLVSGSFYEQYF
TRBV27	NA	TRBD2	TRBJ2-7	TGTGCCAGCAGCGACCGGGGGGGGCTGTACGAGCAGTACTTC	CASSDRGGLYEQYF
TRBV5-4	NA	NA	TRBJ2-7	TGTGCCAGCAGCTTGCGGGGTTCGATAGAGCAGTACTTC	CASSLRGSIEQYF
TRBV19	NA	NA	TRBJ2-7	TGTGCCAGTAGTCGGCGGGGCAGCTACGAGCAGTACTTC	CASSRRGSYEQYF
TRBV13	NA	NA	TRBJ2-1	TGTGCCAGCAGCTTAGGGTTCCGGCCCGGGGTCAATGAGCAGTTCTTC	CASSLGFRPGVNEQFF
TRBV30	NA	NA	TRBJ2-5	TGTGCCTGGACCCAGGGGGGGACCCAAGAGACCCAGTACTTC	CAWTQGGTQETQYF
TRBV28	NA	TRBD1	TRBJ2-5	TGTGCCAGCAGTCGGGACAGGGTCTTCGTAGAGACCCAGTACTTC	CASSRDRVFVETQYF
TRBV29-1	NA	TRBD1	TRBJ1-1	TGCAGCGTCTCCGGGACAGGGGACACTGAAGCTTTCTTT	CSVSGTGDTEAFF
TRBV5-6	NA	NA	TRBJ2-3	TGTGCCAGCAGCTTGGCGACAGATACGCAGTATTTT	CASSLATDTQYF
TRBV5-1	once	NA	TRBJ2-2	TGCGCCAGCAGCTTGTCGACAGGGAACACCGGGGAGCTGTTTTTT	CASSLSTGNTGELFF
TRBV7-9	NA	NA	TRBJ2-2	TGTGCCAGCAGCTTATACCGGAACACCGGGGAGCTGTTTTTT	CASSLYRNTGELFF
TRBV30	NA	TRBD2	TRBJ2-1	TGTGCCTGGAGGGCTAGCGGGAGGGGTGAGCAGTTCTTC	CAWRASGRGEQFF
TRBV19	NA	TRBD2	TRBJ2-7	TGTGCCAGCCGAACGACTAGCGGGACCTACGAGCAGTACTTC	CASRTTSGTYEQYF
TRBV5-4	once	NA	TRBJ2-7	TGTGCCAGCAGTAGGCAGGGTGTGGTCGAGCAGTACTTC	CASSRQGVVEQYF
TRBV5-6	NA	NA	TRBJ1-1	TGTGCCAGCAGCTTGCGGTTCAGGACGAACACTGAAGCTTTCTTT	CASSLRFRTNTEAFF
TRBV12-5	NA	TRBD2	TRBJ2-1	TGTGCTAGTGGTTCTAGCGGGACCTATTACAATGAGCAGTTCTTC	CASGSSGTYYNEQFF
TRBV7-8	NA	NA	TRBJ2-7	TGTGCCAGCAGCGCATCCGGGACACTTCTGGAGCAGTACTTC	CASSASGTLLEQYF
TRBV2	few	NA	TRBJ2-7	TGTGCCAGCAGCGCAGGGGAGTTGGGGAACTACGAGCAGTACTTC	CASSAGELGNYEQYF
TRBV30	NA	NA	TRBJ1-2	TGTGCCTGGAGTACCCCGAACTATGGCTACACCTTC	CAWSTPNYGYTF
TRBV11-2	once	NA	TRBJ2-4	TGTGCCAGCAGCTTAGATAAGCGAGCGGCATCGGCCAAAAACATTCAGTACTTC	CASSLDKRAASAKNIQYF
TRBV11-2	NA	TRBD1	TRBJ1-1	TGTGCCAGCAGCTCTTGGACAGGTCGGGTCACTGAAGCTTTCTTT	CASSSWTGRVTEAFF
TRBV19	once	NA	TRBJ2-1	TGTGCCAGTAGAAGGGAAAGCGGATCCGACGGTGAGCAGTTCTTC	CASRRESGSDGEQFF
TRBV30	NA	TRBD2	TRBJ2-3	TGTGCCTGGAGTGTCCCGGGAGGAAGAGATACGCAGTATTTT	CAWSVPGGRDTQYF
TRBV27	NA	TRBD1	TRBJ2-1	TGTGCCAGCAGCGCGACAGGGGGCTTTGAGCAGTTCTTC	CASSATGGFEQFF
TRBV19	NA	NA	TRBJ2-2	TGTGCCAGTACCGACCCCCGAGCGGGCCAGACTTACACCGGGGAGCTGTTTTTT	CASTDPRAGQTYTGELFF
TRBV18	NA	NA	TRBJ2-1	TGTGCCAGCTCACCTACAGGATCAGGGGGGAATGAGCAGTTCTTC	CASSPTGSGGNEQFF
TRBV5-1	NA	NA	TRBJ1-4	TGCGCCAGCAGCTTCGACACAAGAGGGGAAAAACTGTTTTTT	CASSFDTRGEKLFF